The rows below give T cell receptor beta chains drawn from one sample of a study of T cells in Graves' hyperthyroidism and ophthalmopathy. TCRdb re-called the multiplex PCR reads through MiXCR, storing one row per CDR3 protein. The sample carries roughly 800,000 distinct CDR3 sequences, around 39% recorded once. Sequenced sample: blood. The receptors stem from a man between 18 and 35 years old with Graves' hyperthyroidism. The CDR3 runs from the conserved cysteine through the conserved F or W. The D gene is left open where the match is weak. The size of a clone is reported for some rows only, either as once, few or many, or as a class for expanded clones.

V: TRBV9; D: TRBD1; J: TRBJ1-1; size: NA; CDR3: CASSPQGGMAEAFF; DNA: TGTGCCAGCAGCCCCCAGGGGGGGATGGCTGAAGCTTTCTTT
V: TRBV25-1; D: NA; J: TRBJ2-5; size: many; CDR3: CASSEWGETQYF; DNA: TGTGCCAGCAGTGAATGGGGTGAGACCCAGTACTTC
V: TRBV10-3; D: NA; J: TRBJ1-5; size: many; CDR3: CAISEWGQVEPQHF; DNA: TGTGCCATCAGTGAGTGGGGTCAGGTCGAGCCCCAGCATTTT
V: TRBV19; D: TRBD1; J: TRBJ1-1; size: once; CDR3: CASSIGDRASTEAFF; DNA: TGTGCCAGTAGTATCGGGGACAGGGCGAGTACTGAAGCTTTCTTT
V: TRBV4-2; D: TRBD2; J: TRBJ2-5; size: few; CDR3: CASSQGLASLQETQYF; DNA: TGTGCCAGCAGCCAGGGACTAGCGAGCCTCCAAGAGACCCAGTACTTC
V: TRBV20-1; D: TRBD2; J: TRBJ2-5; size: few; CDR3: CSARDPASGGGTQYF; DNA: TGCAGTGCTAGAGATCCGGCTAGCGGGGGAGGGACCCAGTACTTC
V: TRBV12-3/TRBV12-4; D: NA; J: TRBJ1-5; size: few; CDR3: CASSTGASQPQHF; DNA: TGTGCCAGCAGTACAGGTGCAAGTCAGCCCCAGCATTTT
V: TRBV9; D: NA; J: TRBJ1-6; size: many; CDR3: CASGIGANNSPLHF; DNA: TGTGCCAGCGGAATAGGGGCAAATAATTCACCCCTCCACTTT
V: TRBV19; D: NA; J: TRBJ2-7; size: NA; CDR3: CASARDFTYEQYF; DNA: TGTGCCAGTGCCCGGGACTTCACCTACGAGCAGTACTTC
V: TRBV15; D: TRBD1; J: TRBJ2-6; size: NA; CDR3: CATSRATGVGANVLTF; DNA: TGTGCCACCAGCAGAGCGACAGGGGTTGGGGCCAACGTCCTGACTTTC